These T cell receptor beta chains were read from a single sample in a study of cytomegalovirus exposure and HLA in healthy donors. TCRdb's copy holds only in-frame clones and misses some; the assay was immunoSEQ multiplex PCR. The sample contains roughly 120,000 clones, around 70% of which appear only once. Input material: PBMCs. Receptors were obtained from a man aged 25-40 years in good health and CMV-seropositive. CDR3s include the opening cysteine and the closing phenylalanine or tryptophan. Each record gives: J gene, D gene, V gene, clone size, CDR3 protein, CDR3 DNA. D genes are given only for firm matches. A clone size is listed for some rows: how often the clone was seen (once, few, many), or a class if it is expanded.

J gene: TRBJ2-5; D gene: NA; V gene: TRBV19; clone size: NA; CDR3 protein: CASSTAEETQYF; CDR3 DNA: TGTGCCAGTAGTACCGCAGAAGAGACCCAGTACTTC
J gene: TRBJ2-7; D gene: NA; V gene: TRBV4-2; clone size: NA; CDR3 protein: CASSQDAYEQYF; CDR3 DNA: TGTGCCAGCAGCCAAGACGCCTACGAGCAGTACTTC
J gene: TRBJ1-4; D gene: NA; V gene: TRBV28; clone size: NA; CDR3 protein: CASSTGRHEKLFF; CDR3 DNA: TGTGCCAGCAGCACAGGGCGGCATGAAAAACTGTTTTTT
J gene: TRBJ2-7; D gene: NA; V gene: TRBV28; clone size: NA; CDR3 protein: CASTTHGRPDYEQYF; CDR3 DNA: TGTGCCAGCACCACCCATGGCAGGCCCGACTACGAGCAGTACTTC
J gene: TRBJ1-2; D gene: TRBD1; V gene: TRBV5-6; clone size: NA; CDR3 protein: CASIRDRGNYGYPF; CDR3 DNA: TGTGCCAGCATCCGGGACAGGGGTAATTATGGCTACCCCTTC
J gene: TRBJ2-3; D gene: NA; V gene: TRBV21-1; clone size: NA; CDR3 protein: CASSNVPGGAEDTQYF; CDR3 DNA: TGTGCCAGCAGCAATGTTCCCGGAGGCGCAGAAGATACGCAGTATTTT
J gene: TRBJ2-7; D gene: TRBD1; V gene: TRBV11-2; clone size: once; CDR3 protein: CASSRDSSYEQYF; CDR3 DNA: TGTGCCAGCAGCCGGGACAGCTCCTACGAGCAGTACTTC
J gene: TRBJ2-1; D gene: NA; V gene: TRBV5-6; clone size: few; CDR3 protein: CASSLFGRANEQFF; CDR3 DNA: TGTGCCAGCAGCTTGTTCGGCAGGGCAAATGAGCAGTTCTTC
J gene: TRBJ1-2; D gene: NA; V gene: TRBV9; clone size: NA; CDR3 protein: CASSVRSRADRSGYTF; CDR3 DNA: TGTGCCAGCAGCGTCCGGTCCAGGGCGGATCGTTCTGGCTACACCTTC
J gene: TRBJ2-2; D gene: NA; V gene: TRBV11-2; clone size: NA; CDR3 protein: CASSSRGTGELFF; CDR3 DNA: TGTGCCAGCAGCTCCCGAGGGACCGGGGAGCTGTTTTTT
J gene: TRBJ2-4; D gene: NA; V gene: TRBV6-1; clone size: NA; CDR3 protein: CASSEFRELGNIQYF; CDR3 DNA: TGTGCCAGCAGCGAATTCCGGGAGTTGGGAAACATTCAGTACTTC
J gene: TRBJ2-1; D gene: TRBD1; V gene: TRBV6-5; clone size: NA; CDR3 protein: CASRPRQGLRDEQFF; CDR3 DNA: TGTGCCAGCAGACCCAGACAGGGCCTCAGGGATGAGCAGTTCTTC
J gene: TRBJ1-1; D gene: NA; V gene: TRBV7-2; clone size: once; CDR3 protein: CASSFEASNTEAFF; CDR3 DNA: TGTGCCAGCAGCTTCGAGGCCTCGAACACTGAAGCTTTCTTT
J gene: TRBJ2-5; D gene: TRBD2; V gene: TRBV2; clone size: NA; CDR3 protein: CASSALAGETQYF; CDR3 DNA: TGTGCCAGCAGTGCACTAGCGGGGGAGACCCAGTACTTC
J gene: TRBJ2-5; D gene: TRBD2; V gene: TRBV7-9; clone size: NA; CDR3 protein: CASSPGLASGVETQYF; CDR3 DNA: TGTGCCAGCAGCCCCGGACTAGCGAGTGGGGTGGAGACCCAGTACTTC
J gene: TRBJ2-7; D gene: NA; V gene: TRBV10-1; clone size: NA; CDR3 protein: CASSETGYEQYF; CDR3 DNA: TGCGCCAGCAGTGAGACGGGTTACGAGCAGTACTTC
J gene: TRBJ1-1; D gene: NA; V gene: TRBV7-2; clone size: NA; CDR3 protein: CASSPKTGTGTEAFF; CDR3 DNA: TGTGCCAGCAGCCCCAAGACAGGCACGGGGACTGAAGCTTTCTTT
J gene: TRBJ2-3; D gene: TRBD2; V gene: TRBV10-3; clone size: NA; CDR3 protein: CAISGGSGGGTDTQYF; CDR3 DNA: TGTGCCATCAGTGGGGGTAGCGGGGGCGGGACAGATACGCAGTATTTT
J gene: TRBJ1-1; D gene: NA; V gene: TRBV10-3; clone size: NA; CDR3 protein: CAISDMSGVNPEAFF; CDR3 DNA: TGTGCCATCAGTGACATGTCAGGGGTGAACCCTGAAGCTTTCTTT
J gene: TRBJ2-3; D gene: NA; V gene: TRBV11-2; clone size: NA; CDR3 protein: CASSLGRGTDTQYF; CDR3 DNA: TGTGCCAGCAGCTTAGGGAGGGGTACAGATACGCAGTATTTT
J gene: TRBJ1-3; D gene: TRBD1; V gene: TRBV5-1; clone size: NA; CDR3 protein: CASRRSTTGSGNTIYF; CDR3 DNA: TGCGCCAGCAGACGCTCCACGACAGGGTCTGGAAACACCATATATTTT
J gene: TRBJ1-6; D gene: TRBD1; V gene: TRBV11-2; clone size: NA; CDR3 protein: CASSLVATGDSPLHF; CDR3 DNA: TGTGCCAGCAGCTTAGTCGCGACAGGGGATTCACCCCTCCACTTT
J gene: TRBJ2-2; D gene: TRBD2; V gene: TRBV2; clone size: once; CDR3 protein: CASSGGLAGNTGELFF; CDR3 DNA: TGTGCCAGCAGCGGGGGACTAGCGGGGAACACCGGGGAGCTGTTTTTT
J gene: TRBJ1-1; D gene: NA; V gene: TRBV7-9; clone size: NA; CDR3 protein: CASSRSWKELDTEAFF; CDR3 DNA: TGTGCCAGCAGCAGATCTTGGAAGGAGTTGGACACTGAAGCTTTCTTT
J gene: TRBJ1-3; D gene: TRBD1; V gene: TRBV7-9; clone size: NA; CDR3 protein: CASSFGSGGATGNTIYF; CDR3 DNA: TGTGCCAGCAGCTTCGGTTCAGGGGGCGCTACCGGAAACACCATATATTTT
J gene: TRBJ1-1; D gene: NA; V gene: TRBV6-1; clone size: NA; CDR3 protein: CASSSSAGNTEAFF; CDR3 DNA: TGTGCCAGCAGTTCCTCGGCAGGGAACACTGAAGCTTTCTTT